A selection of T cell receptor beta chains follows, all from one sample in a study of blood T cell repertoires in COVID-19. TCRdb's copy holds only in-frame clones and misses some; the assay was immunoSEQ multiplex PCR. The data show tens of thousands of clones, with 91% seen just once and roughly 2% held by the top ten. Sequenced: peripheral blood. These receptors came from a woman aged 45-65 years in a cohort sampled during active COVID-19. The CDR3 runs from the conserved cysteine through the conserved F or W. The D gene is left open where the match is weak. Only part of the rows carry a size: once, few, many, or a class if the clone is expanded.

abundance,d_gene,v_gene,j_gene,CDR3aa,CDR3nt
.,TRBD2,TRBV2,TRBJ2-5,CASRREVRETQYF,TGTGCCAGCCGGCGGGAGGTCCGGGAGACCCAGTACTTC
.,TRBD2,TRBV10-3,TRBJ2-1,CAISDSGGAFYNEQFF,TGTGCCATCAGTGACTCCGGGGGGGCTTTTTACAATGAGCAGTTCTTC
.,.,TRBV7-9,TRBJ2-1,CASSSSYGEQFF,TGTGCCAGCAGCTCTAGTTACGGGGAGCAGTTCTTC
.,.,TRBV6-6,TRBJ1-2,CASIPGRGRDGYTF,TGTGCCAGCATCCCGGGGAGGGGGAGGGATGGCTACACCTTC
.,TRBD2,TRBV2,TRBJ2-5,CASSELSGGVKTQYF,TGTGCCAGCAGTGAACTTAGCGGGGGGGTTAAGACCCAGTACTTC
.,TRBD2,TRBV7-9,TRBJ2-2,CASSLIGSGSNTGELFF,TGTGCCAGCAGCTTAATCGGGAGCGGGAGTAACACCGGGGAGCTGTTTTTT
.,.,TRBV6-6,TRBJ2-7,CASSYSSGLMGEQYF,TGTGCCAGCAGTTACTCGTCGGGACTCATGGGCGAGCAGTACTTC
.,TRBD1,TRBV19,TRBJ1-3,CQGGTIYF,TGCCAGGGGGGCACCATATATTTT
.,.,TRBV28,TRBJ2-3,CASLPSRGATPSTDTQYF,TGTGCCAGCCTCCCCTCCCGGGGGGCAACCCCTAGCACAGATACGCAGTATTTT
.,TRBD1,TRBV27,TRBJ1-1,CASSAGTGVGGEAFF,TGTGCCAGCAGCGCCGGGACAGGGGTAGGGGGCGAAGCTTTCTTT
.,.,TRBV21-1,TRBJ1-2,CASPRGGSYTF,TGTGCCAGCCCTAGGGGGGGGAGCTACACCTTC
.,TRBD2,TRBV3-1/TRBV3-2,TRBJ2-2,CASSQESRLAFSRAGELFF,TGTGCCAGCAGCCAAGAGTCAAGACTAGCGTTCTCCCGTGCCGGGGAGCTGTTTTTT
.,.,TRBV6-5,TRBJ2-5,CASSGTYVETQYF,TGTGCCAGCAGCGGGACATACGTGGAGACCCAGTACTTC
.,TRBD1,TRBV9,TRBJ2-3,CASSGKTGARTDTQYF,TGTGCCAGCAGCGGGAAAACAGGGGCGAGGACAGATACGCAGTATTTT
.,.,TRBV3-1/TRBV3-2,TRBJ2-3,CASSQESYVGRSTDTQYF,TGTGCCAGCAGCCAAGAATCCTATGTGGGGAGGAGCACAGATACGCAGTATTTT
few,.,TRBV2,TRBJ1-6,CASSVGRASSPLHF,TGTGCCAGCAGTGTGGGCAGGGCGTCCTCACCCCTCCACTTT
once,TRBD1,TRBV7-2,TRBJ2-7,CASSSWTGNYEQYF,TGTGCCAGCAGCTCCTGGACAGGGAACTACGAGCAGTACTTC
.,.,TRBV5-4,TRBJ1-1,CASSHTNTEAFF,TGTGCCAGCAGTCACACGAACACTGAAGCTTTCTTT
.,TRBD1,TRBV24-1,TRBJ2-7,CATSDLGDRQYEQYF,TGTGCCACCAGTGATTTGGGGGACAGGCAGTACGAGCAGTACTTC
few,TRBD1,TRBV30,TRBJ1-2,CAWSSGQGGDYYGYTF,TGTGCCTGGAGTAGCGGACAGGGTGGAGACTACTATGGCTACACCTTC
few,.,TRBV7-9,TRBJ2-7,CASSLGRDEQYF,TGTGCCAGCAGCTTAGGGCGGGACGAGCAGTACTTC
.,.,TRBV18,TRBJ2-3,CASRDRGATDTQYF,TGTGCCAGTAGGGACCGCGGGGCGACAGATACGCAGTATTTT
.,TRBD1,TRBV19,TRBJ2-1,CASSRPQGQGNYNEQFF,TGTGCCAGTAGTAGGCCCCAAGGACAGGGAAACTACAATGAGCAGTTCTTC
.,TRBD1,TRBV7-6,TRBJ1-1,CASSGWDREKTEAFF,TGTGCCAGCAGCGGATGGGACAGGGAGAAGACTGAAGCTTTCTTT
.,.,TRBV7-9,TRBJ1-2,CASSFNRDRGYTF,TGTGCCAGCAGTTTTAACAGGGATCGTGGCTACACCTTC
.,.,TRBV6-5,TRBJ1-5,CASTPLRTDNQPQHF,TGTGCCAGCACCCCTCTCCGGACAGATAATCAGCCCCAGCATTTT